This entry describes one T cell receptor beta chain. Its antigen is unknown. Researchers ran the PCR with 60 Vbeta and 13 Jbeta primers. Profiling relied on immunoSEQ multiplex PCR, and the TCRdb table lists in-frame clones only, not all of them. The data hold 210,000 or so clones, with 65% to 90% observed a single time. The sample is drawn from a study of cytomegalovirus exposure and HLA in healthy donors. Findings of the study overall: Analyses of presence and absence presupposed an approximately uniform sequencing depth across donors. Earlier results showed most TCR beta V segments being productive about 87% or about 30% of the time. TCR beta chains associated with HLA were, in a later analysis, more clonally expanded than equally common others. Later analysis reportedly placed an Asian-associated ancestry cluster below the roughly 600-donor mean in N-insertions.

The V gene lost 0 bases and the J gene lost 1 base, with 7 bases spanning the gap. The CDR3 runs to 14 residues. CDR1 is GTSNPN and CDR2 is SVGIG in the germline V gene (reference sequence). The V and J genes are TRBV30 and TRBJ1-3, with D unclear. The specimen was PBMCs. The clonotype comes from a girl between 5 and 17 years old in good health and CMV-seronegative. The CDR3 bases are TGTGCCTGGAGTGTACTAGGTTCTGGAAACACCATATATTTT. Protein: CAWSVLGSGNTIYF.